This T cell receptor (beta chain) derives from a study of STAT3 mutations in large granular lymphocyte leukemia. Study-wide findings and caveats: Every T-cell large granular lymphocyte leukemia patient had at least one immunodominant TCR beta clonotype.

This clone has just one count. Its cognate antigen is unknown. Generated by immunoSEQ multiplex PCR, the TCRdb table keeps only in-frame clones and is missing some. The sample comprises some 37,000 clones, nearly 90% of which are singletons, and 0.43% rests with the top ten. The CDR3 is 14 residues long. With 3 bases removed from V and 5 bases from J, the gap between germline ends came to 13 bases. From germline, CDR1 is MDHEN and CDR2 SYDVKM. The V gene is TRBV28, the J gene TRBJ1-1; perhaps TRBD1 as D (6 bases). The sequence was obtained from a human donor with T large granular lymphocyte leukemia. Some clones in this sample may be carry-over from other donors' samples. Sequenced sample: PBMCs. The CDR3 reads CASSFGGLLTEAFF. Here the CDR3 DNA reads TGTGCCAGCAGTTTTGGGGGGCTGTTGACTGAAGCTTTCTTT.